This is a list of T cell receptor beta chains from one sample in a study of OX40 agonist ivuxolimab in advanced cancers. Only in-frame clones appear in the TCRdb table, and some are missing; sequencing was by immunoSEQ multiplex PCR. Among more than 50,000 clones listed, 82% were seen once. The input for sequencing was CD4+ or CD8+ T cells sorted from blood, taken in a trial of the OX40 agonist ivuxolimab. Receptors were obtained from an adult with an advanced solid tumor such as melanoma, head and neck, liver or kidney cancer. Each CDR3 is given with its conserved first and last residue. Clone sizes are given selectively: once, few, many, or a class where the clone is expanded.

abundance	len	v_gene	j_gene	CDR3aa
-	16	TRBV19	TRBJ1-1	CASGSSWSRGNTEAFF
-	16	TRBV14	TRBJ2-1	CASSSRLAGAYNEQFF
-	16	TRBV7-9	TRBJ2-1	CASSQPGEALSNEQFF
-	17	TRBV5-1	TRBJ2-1	CASSSAGLAGGGIEQFF
-	11	TRBV6-6	TRBJ2-7	CASTGSYEQYF
-	16	TRBV9	TRBJ2-7	CASSVASWDRVKEQYF
-	12	TRBV29-1	TRBJ2-7	CSVGGGSYEQYF
-	12	TRBV5-5	TRBJ2-7	CASSPTGYEQYF
-	16	TRBV27	TRBJ2-1	CASSLSFGREDDEQFF
-	13	TRBV23-1	TRBJ2-2	CASSQGQGGELFF
-	14	TRBV29-1	TRBJ1-4	CSVGQQGGLEKLFF
-	17	TRBV4-2	TRBJ2-3	CASSQQTSGGPTDTQYF
-	15	TRBV28	TRBJ1-4	CASSSSGTGNEKLFF
-	15	TRBV2	TRBJ2-7	CASSPDVEIVYEQYF
-	12	TRBV5-1	TRBJ2-1	CASSLDLGEQFF
-	16	TRBV11-3	TRBJ2-2	CASSLGAGANTGELFF
few	16	TRBV18	TRBJ1-1	CASSGSASVGNTEAFF
-	14	TRBV7-8	TRBJ1-1	CASSRDSPGTEAFF
-	14	TRBV29-1	TRBJ2-3	CSVGRGSTTDTQYF
-	12	TRBV30	TRBJ2-7	CAWSRNRYEQYF
-	16	TRBV7-9	TRBJ1-5	CASSLGGGGRNQPQHF
-	14	TRBV19	TRBJ1-5	CASSIGFRSQPQHF
-	13	TRBV5-4	TRBJ2-7	CASTIQGVYEQYF
-	16	TRBV2	TRBJ1-4	CASSGQGQRTNEKLFF
-	13	TRBV7-9	TRBJ1-4	CASSGTTGEKLFF
-	13	TRBV5-6	TRBJ2-7	CASSLKASYEQYF
-	15	TRBV18	TRBJ2-7	CASSHKSTSTYEQYF
-	17	TRBV19	TRBJ2-6	CASSIGGPYSGANVLTF
-	14	TRBV4-2	TRBJ1-5	CASRPYRGNQPQHF
-	16	TRBV7-3	TRBJ2-1	CASSLGHRLGLNEQFF
-	16	TRBV30	TRBJ2-4	CAWSGTAALAKNIQYF
-	15	TRBV6-1	TRBJ2-3	CASSDFAGGSDTQYF
-	12	TRBV7-2	TRBJ2-3	CASSKHRDTQYF
once	14	TRBV7-7	TRBJ2-2	CASSPRGVTGELFF
-	15	TRBV5-5	TRBJ1-1	CASSFWGQMNTEAFF
-	14	TRBV7-9	TRBJ2-6	CASSLPPGANVLTF
few	15	TRBV4-3	TRBJ1-5	CASSQSGLSNQPQHF
-	14	TRBV11-2	TRBJ1-2	CASSSLRGTNGYTF
-	12	TRBV7-2	TRBJ2-3	CASRPVLAAQYF
-	13	TRBV11-2	TRBJ2-1	CASLHDSYNEQFF
-	18	TRBV12-5	TRBJ2-3	CASGLDSLAGEYSDTQYF
-	11	TRBV27	TRBJ2-3	CASHSTDTQYF
-	18	TRBV5-6	TRBJ2-1	CASSLFRLAQGNYNEQFF
-	14	TRBV2	TRBJ2-4	CASSEGIAKNIQYF
-	14	TRBV2	TRBJ2-7	CASGQEALSGEQYF
-	16	TRBV15	TRBJ2-1	CATSREASGRANEQFF
-	15	TRBV4-1	TRBJ2-7	CASSQAQGTSYEQYF
-	15	TRBV11-2	TRBJ2-7	CASSLTLQTPYEQYF
-	14	TRBV4-3	TRBJ1-1	CASSQDPRGQKAFF
-	11	TRBV11-3	-	CASSTADEQYF
-	16	TRBV5-1	TRBJ2-7	CASSKGKNREIGEQYF
-	15	TRBV11-2	TRBJ2-7	CASSYATGGAYEQYF
-	14	TRBV7-2	TRBJ1-2	CASSLAGGVYGYTF